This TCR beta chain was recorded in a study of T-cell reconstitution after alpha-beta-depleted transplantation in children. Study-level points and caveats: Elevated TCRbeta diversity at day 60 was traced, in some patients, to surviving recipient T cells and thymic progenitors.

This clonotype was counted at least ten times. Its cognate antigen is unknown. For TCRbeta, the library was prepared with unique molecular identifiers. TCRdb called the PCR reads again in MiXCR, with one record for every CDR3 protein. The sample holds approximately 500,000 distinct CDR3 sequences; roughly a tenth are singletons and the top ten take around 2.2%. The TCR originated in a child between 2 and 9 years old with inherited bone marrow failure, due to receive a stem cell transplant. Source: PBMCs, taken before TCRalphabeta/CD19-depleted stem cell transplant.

The CDR3 here is CASSSDGMNTGELFF. The CDR3 DNA is TGTGCCAGCAGTTCGGATGGGATGAACACCGGGGAGCTGTTTTTT. The chain carries TRBV2 and TRBJ2-2; D not resolved. CDR1 is SNHLY, CDR2 FYNNEI, per germline. V lost 5 bases, J lost 1 base, and 11 bases lay in between. This CDR3 has 15 amino acids. Full variable domain (rest looked up from reference TRBV2 and TRBJ2-2): EPEVTQTPSHQVTQMGQEVILRCVPISNHLYFYWYRQILGQKVEFLVSFYNNEISEKSEIFDDQFSVERPDGSNFTLKIRSTKLEDSAMYFCASSSDGMNTGELFFGEGSRLTVL.